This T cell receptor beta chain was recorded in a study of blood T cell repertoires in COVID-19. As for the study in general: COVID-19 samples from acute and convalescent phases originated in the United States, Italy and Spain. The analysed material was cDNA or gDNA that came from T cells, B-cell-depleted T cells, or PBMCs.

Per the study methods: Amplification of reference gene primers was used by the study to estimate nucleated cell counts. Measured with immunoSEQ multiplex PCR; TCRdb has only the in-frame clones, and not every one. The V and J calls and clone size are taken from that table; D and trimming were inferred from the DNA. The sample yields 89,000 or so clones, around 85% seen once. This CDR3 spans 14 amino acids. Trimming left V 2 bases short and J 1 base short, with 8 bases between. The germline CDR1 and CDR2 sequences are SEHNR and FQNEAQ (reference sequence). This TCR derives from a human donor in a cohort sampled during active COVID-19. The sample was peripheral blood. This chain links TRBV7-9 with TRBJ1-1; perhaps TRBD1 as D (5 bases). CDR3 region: CASSLSTGNTEAFF. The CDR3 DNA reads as TGTGCCAGCAGCTTATCTACAGGGAACACTGAAGCTTTCTTT.